The 14 T cell receptor beta chains presented below share a single source sample, sequenced in a study of control samples from healthy donors and cancer patients (TCRdb year 2020). Library prep was done by the immunoSEQ multiplex PCR assay. TCRdb mirrors the immuneACCESS table, restricted to in-frame sequences. Some clones are absent from its copies; in checked studies, under half trace to an unresolved V gene, and the reason for the others is unknown. In all, the sample holds about 51,000 clones, and approximately 89% of those were seen once. Roughly 1.6% of the sample is in the top ten clones. The material sequenced was PBMCs. These receptors were collected from a man in his forties with colorectal cancer.

CDR3 region: CASSDRDRAYEQYF. DNA for the CDR3: TGTGCCAGCTCAGACCGGGACAGGGCTTACGAGCAGTACTTC. The chain employs TRBV18 and TRBJ2-7; 9 bases are a match to TRBD1. Germline lookup yields CDR1 KGHSH and CDR2 LQKENI. The CDR3 has 14 amino acids. V lost 5 bases to trimming and J lost 4 bases; unmatched junction nucleotides: 6.

The chain links TRBV19 to TRBJ2-6, with TRBD2 as a possible D gene (6 bases). This CDR3 has 15 amino acids. With 3 bases removed from V and 5 bases from J, the gap between germline ends came to 11 bases. Germline loops: CDR1 LNHDA, CDR2 SQIVND (reference sequence). The CDR3 DNA sequence: TGTGCCAGTAGTATCGGAGGGGCAAGGGCCAACGTCCTGACTTTC. Its protein product is CASSIGGARANVLTF.

The V and J genes are TRBV9 and TRBJ2-1, with 16 bases identical to TRBD2. V gave up 0 bases and J gave up 2 bases; unmatched junction bases: 2. CDR1 and CDR2 (germline): SGDLS, YYNGEE. CDR3 length equals 18 residues. In DNA form, the CDR3 reads TGTGCCAGCAGCGTAGGGGGACTAGCGGGAGGGACCTACAATGAGCAGTTCTTC. Residues: CASSVGGLAGGTYNEQFF.

This clone was counted a few times. V is TRBV20-1 and J is TRBJ2-7; possibly TRBD2 for D (6 bases). The germline CDR1 and CDR2 sequences are DFQATT and SNEGSKA (reference sequence). This CDR3 contains 15 residues. V dropped 3 bases and J dropped 0 bases, with 15 bases sitting between them. CDR3 nucleotide sequence: TGCAGTGCTAGTAAGGGACTGACTCTCTCCTACGAGCAGTACTTC. It encodes CSASKGLTLSYEQYF.

The chain uses TRBV6-5 and TRBJ1-5; D possibly corresponds to TRBD1 (5 bases). The CDR3 sequence is 14 residues long. The V end lost 5 bases, the J end lost 2 bases, and 10 bases lay between the germline ends. Germline V CDR1 and CDR2: MNHEY, SVGAGI. CDR3 nucleotide sequence: TGTGCCAGCAGTCGCGGGGCCGGCAATCAGCCCCAGCATTTT. Its translation: CASSRGAGNQPQHF.

Worth noting for this clone: Germline is not matched at one junction end, which may reflect a read error. V usage is TRBV27 and J usage is TRBJ2-1; no definite D call. This CDR3 is 9 amino acids long. The germline V gene has CDR1 MNHEY and CDR2 SMNVEV (reference sequence). The CDR3 protein is CASGFSRLF. CDR3 bases: TGTGCCAGCGGATTCTCGCGCCTCTTC.

This chain links TRBV6-5 with TRBJ2-7; D is possibly TRBD1 or TRBD2 (5 bases each). Germline V gives CDR1 MNHEY, CDR2 SVGAGI. V was trimmed by 2 bases and J by 2 bases, leaving 13 bases between them. The CDR3 is made up of 15 amino acids. Here the CDR3 reads CASSYTGTGTYEQYF. DNA for the CDR3: TGTGCCAGCAGTTACACGGGGACCGGTACCTACGAGCAGTACTTC.

V and J are TRBV27 and TRBJ1-5; D is unresolved. Germline V lookup: CDR1 MNHEY, CDR2 SMNVEV (reference sequence). The CDR3 is made up of 16 amino acids. V lost 5 bases and J lost 0, with 14 bases in between. The CDR3 here is CASSQPRPDSNQPQHF. CDR3 in DNA: TGTGCCAGCAGTCAGCCCCGTCCAGATAGCAATCAGCCCCAGCATTTT.

V and J are TRBV6-5 and TRBJ2-7; 9 bases line up with TRBD2. Germline CDR1 is MNHEY and CDR2 is SVGAGI. The length of the CDR3 is 16 residues. Unmatched junction bases numbered 11, after V lost 4 bases and J lost 4 bases. As DNA, the CDR3 is TGTGCCAGCAGTTCCGCTTCGAGTAGCGGGAGTTACGAGCAGTACTTC. The encoded protein is CASSSASSSGSYEQYF.

The chain couples TRBV21-1 to TRBJ2-1; the table's TRBD2 call for D was not verified on the DNA. TRBV21-1 is a recognized pseudogene. The CDR3 extends over 22 amino acids. Written as DNA, the CDR3 is TGTGCCAGCAGCAAAGACAGGGGGCGAGTAGCGGGAGGTCTTAGCTCCTACAATGAGCAGTTCTTC. Translated: CASSKDRGRVAGGLSSYNEQFF.

V is TRBV23-1 and J is TRBJ2-7; 7 nucleotides match TRBD1. TRBV23-1 is known as an ORF, though its function is uncertain. This CDR3 contains 15 residues. V lost 4 bases and J lost 2; bases outside the gene matches: 8. CDR3 sequence: CASSRLDRAPYEQYF. The CDR3, as DNA: TGCGCCAGCAGTCGACTCGACAGGGCACCCTACGAGCAGTACTTC.

The rearrangement joins TRBV6-5 to TRBJ1-2; 8 nucleotides agree with TRBD1. Germline V gene sequence: CDR1 MNHEY, CDR2 SVGAGI. Unmatched junction bases numbered 2, after V lost 6 bases and J lost 8 bases. This CDR3 spans 11 amino acids. As DNA, the CDR3 is TGTGCCAGCAGCGGACAGGGAGGCTACACCTTC. As protein: CASSGQGGYTF.

The genes are TRBV29-1 and TRBJ1-2, with D tentatively TRBD1 (5 bases). Germline V gives CDR1 SQVTM, CDR2 ANQGSEA. The V and J ends lost 4 bases and 2 bases respectively, with 8 bases between them. CDR3 length equals 12 residues. CDR3: CSVGGGNYGYTF. The DNA of the CDR3 is TGCAGCGTTGGCGGGGGGAACTATGGCTACACCTTC.

This chain joins TRBV4-3 and TRBJ2-5, with TRBD2 identical over 10 bases. There are 15 residues in the CDR3. The germline CDR1 and CDR2 sequences are LGHNA and YSLEER. J lost 5 bases, V lost 6 bases, and 9 bases had no gene match. CDR3 DNA: TGCGCCAGCAGTCGAGGTCTAGCGGGAGTCGAGACCCAGTACTTC. Amino acid sequence: CASSRGLAGVETQYF.